The 10 T cell receptor beta chains presented below share a single source sample, sequenced in a study of CXCR3-negative and CXCR3-positive naive CD8 T cells. The study made its TRB cDNA libraries by 5' RACE, adding UMI labels. Reprocessing the 5' RACE reads, TCRdb reports a single entry for every CDR3 protein and omits DNA. In total, the table holds 8,000 or so distinct CDR3 sequences. Material: naive CXCR3- CD8+ T cells from blood. Regarding subset: CD45RO-CCR7+CD27+CD95- naive CD8+ T cells lacking CXCR3 (TNR3-). These receptors originate from a human donor in good health. Some clones in this sample may be carry-over from other donors' samples.

The chain carries TRBV5-4 and TRBJ2-7; the TCRdb D gene call, TRBD2, has no DNA to confirm it. The CDR3 is made up of 14 amino acids. Germline loops: CDR1 SGHNT, CDR2 YYREEE (reference sequence). CDR3 protein: CASSRTSGVPEQYF.

Frequency places this clonotype as medium-sized. V usage is TRBV29-1 and J usage is TRBJ1-3. The germline V gene has CDR1 SQVTM and CDR2 ANQGSEA. The CDR3 is 11 residues long. The CDR3 region is CSVAFGNTIYF.

Judged by frequency, this clonotype is medium-sized (0.01 to 0.1%). This chain uses TRBV29-1 with TRBJ2-1; TCRdb returns TRBD1, unconfirmable since there is no DNA. There are 15 residues in the CDR3. Germline loops: CDR1 SQVTM, CDR2 ANQGSEA. The CDR3 sequence: CSVGTTDRAYNEQFF.

CDR3 sequence reads: CASSQAFLTDSAKNIQYF. The V and J genes are TRBV14 and TRBJ2-4; TCRdb indicates TRBD2, and absent DNA this call remains unverified. The CDR3 is 18 amino acids. Germline loops: CDR1 SGHDN, CDR2 FVKESK.

This chain uses TRBV10-3 with TRBJ1-1; without DNA, the TCRdb call of TRBD1 cannot be checked. Germline CDR1 ENHRY, CDR2 SYGVKD. The CDR3 runs 17 residues. CDR3 in amino acids: CAISGLETGVLNTEAFF.

The chain links TRBV29-1 to TRBJ1-2. This CDR3 is 12 amino acids long. CDR1 and CDR2 (germline): SQVTM, ANQGSEA. Here the CDR3 reads CSVEAADYGYTF.

The J gene is TRBJ1-2, the V gene TRBV7-8. The CDR3 contains 21 residues. Germline lookup yields CDR1 SGHVS and CDR2 FQNEAQ. CDR3: CASSSPASLAGARIDNYGYTF.

The chain recombines TRBV18 with TRBJ2-1; TCRdb proposes TRBD2, but this gene call is untestable without DNA. CDR3 length: 12 residues. From germline, CDR1 is KGHSH and CDR2 LQKENI. The CDR3 loop reads CASSPNSPEQFF.

By frequency, this clonotype is medium-sized (0.01 to 0.1%). This rearrangement joins TRBV9 to TRBJ2-3; TCRdb proposes TRBD1, but this gene call is untestable without DNA. The CDR3 runs 13 residues. CDR1 and CDR2 (germline): SGDLS, YYNGEE. CDR3: CASSEGHKDTQYF.

This clonotype registers medium-sized by frequency. The rearrangement joins TRBV29-1 to TRBJ2-3. Germline V gene lookup returns CDR1 SQVTM and CDR2 ANQGSEA. The CDR3 totals 13 residues. The chain's CDR3 is CSGGLLDRDTQYF.